Listed below are T cell receptor beta chains from one sample, sequenced in a study of CD8+ T cells in alopecia areata. TCRdb keeps only in-frame clones here, not all; method: immunoSEQ multiplex PCR. The sample holds 150,000 to 190,000 clones; about 51% are singletons and the top ten take 19%. Sequenced material: CD8+ T cells sorted from blood, taken at week 0. Source of these receptors: a human donor with alopecia areata. Each CDR3 is given with its conserved first and last residue.

V gene	CDR3 length	J gene	CDR3 protein
TRBV14	16	TRBJ1-6	CASSQDWGDYNSPLHF
TRBV2	15	TRBJ1-1	CASSEHQGKNTEAFF
TRBV11-1	15	TRBJ2-1	CASSLALSSYNEQFF
TRBV19	13	TRBJ2-1	CASSMLRGPEQFF
TRBV29-1	15	TRBJ2-3	CSVDGLAGGTYTQYF
TRBV29-1	13	TRBJ2-3	CSVDPTSRDTQYF
TRBV29-1	11	TRBJ1-2	CSVASGYGYTF
TRBV14	12	TRBJ1-2	CASSHGRYGYTF
TRBV29-1	14	TRBJ1-2	CSVRPGTGEDGYTF
TRBV29-1	13	TRBJ2-2	CSFISGAAGELFF
TRBV5-6	15	TRBJ1-5	CASSPQGAGNQPQHF
TRBV13	14	TRBJ1-5	CASSPTGLNQPQHF
TRBV14	14	TRBJ1-6	CASSQDWGGSPLHF
TRBV4-3	15	TRBJ1-1	CASSLAGQTNTEAFF
TRBV29-1	12	TRBJ2-7	CSIKTGLGEQYF
TRBV29-1	12	TRBJ2-4	CSVEGDLNIQYF
TRBV4-3	15	TRBJ1-1	CASSQDRVGNTEAFF
TRBV28	10	TRBJ1-1	CASRNTEAFF
TRBV30	13	TRBJ2-2	CAWSVARGGELFF
TRBV30	13	TRBJ2-7	CAWSVDEVREQYF
TRBV30	13	TRBJ1-1	CAWSIGGRTEAFF
TRBV9	15	TRBJ2-3	CASSVGGGSTDTQYF